This T cell receptor (beta chain) stems from a study of blood T cell repertoires in COVID-19. Germline V gene data show CDR1 as SGHNT and CDR2 as YYREEE (reference sequence). V lost 0 bases to trimming and J lost 8 bases, with 14 bases between them. This CDR3 comprises 14 residues. Produced via immunoSEQ multiplex PCR; TCRdb's table is partial and in-frame only. The sample has about 200,000 clones, roughly 77% seen once. Input material: peripheral blood. The gene calls are TRBV5-4 and TRBJ1-2; no reliable D call. The receptor's source is a woman between 40 and 50 years old with COVID-19, enrolled during active disease. CDR3 sequence: CASSLAGVGEGYTF. In DNA form, the CDR3 reads TGTGCCAGCAGCTTGGCCGGGGTTGGGGAAGGCTACACCTTC.